Listed here are 16 T cell receptor beta chains from one sample, sequenced in a study of blood T cell repertoires in COVID-19. The protocol was immunoSEQ multiplex PCR, while the TCRdb copy is restricted to in-frame clones and leaves out a portion. This table has roughly 230,000 clones, approximately 80% appearing once. The material sequenced was peripheral blood. All receptors derive from a woman aged 45-65 years with acute or convalescent COVID-19.

V and J are TRBV19 and TRBJ1-4; D remains ambiguous. V was shortened by 4 bases and J by 4 bases, with 13 bases between the two germline ends. The CDR3 extends over 15 amino acids. Germline V gene lookup returns CDR1 LNHDA and CDR2 SQIVND (reference sequence). The CDR3 is CASSTSDTYNEKLFF. The CDR3 coding sequence is TGTGCCAGTAGTACCTCCGACACCTATAATGAAAAACTGTTTTTT.

The chain couples TRBV4-3 to TRBJ1-3; D might be TRBD1 (5 bases). Trimming left V 4 bases short and J 3 bases short, with 16 bases between. Germline V gives CDR1 LGHNA, CDR2 YSLEER. The CDR3 runs 16 residues. CDR3 amino acids: CASSPRVGLGGNTIYF. Written as DNA, the CDR3 is TGCGCCAGCAGCCCACGGGTGGGACTAGGTGGAAACACCATATATTTT.

This chain connects TRBV28 to TRBJ2-5; TRBD2 might be the D (6 bases). V lost 2 bases to trimming and J lost 5 bases, with 9 bases between them. Germline V gene data show CDR1 as MDHEN and CDR2 as SYDVKM. The CDR3 has 13 residues. The CDR3 bases are TGTGCCAGCAGTTTAGCGGGACGGGAGACCCAGTACTTC. Amino acids: CASSLAGRETQYF.

The chain joins TRBV27 to TRBJ1-2; 10 bases align to TRBD1. The J segment lost 8 bases and the V segment lost 6 bases, leaving 9 bases of the junction unmatched. CDR3 length: 14 residues. CDR1 MNHEY and CDR2 SMNVEV come from the germline V gene (reference sequence). The CDR3 loop is CASRRTGGTYGYTF. The CDR3, as DNA: TGTGCCAGCAGGCGGACAGGGGGTACCTACGGCTACACCTTC.

The chain is built from TRBV11-2 and TRBJ1-6; TRBD1 matches at 7 bases. Germline values: CDR1 SGHAT, CDR2 FQNNGV. The CDR3 contains 17 residues. The V and J ends lost 1 base and 6 bases, in that order; junction bases with no gene match: 9. CDR3 in amino acids: CASSLAGTEGINSPLHF. The CDR3 DNA sequence: TGTGCCAGCAGCTTAGCAGGGACAGAGGGCATTAATTCACCCCTCCACTTT.

This sequence joins TRBV4-3 and TRBJ1-6; possibly TRBD1 for D (5 bases). V was shortened by 1 base and J by 0 bases, with 10 bases between the two germline ends. Germline lookup yields CDR1 LGHNA and CDR2 YSLEER. CDR3 size: 17 residues. The CDR3 spells CASSQAYQGSYNSPLHF. In nucleotides, the CDR3 is TGCGCCAGCAGCCAAGCTTACCAGGGCTCCTATAATTCACCCCTCCACTTT.

V gene TRBV28 combines with J gene TRBJ1-2, with D perhaps matching TRBD1 (5 bases). V lost 2 bases and J lost 7, with 23 bases in between. The germline V gene has CDR1 MDHEN and CDR2 SYDVKM. The CDR3 has 17 residues. The CDR3 DNA reads TGTGCCAGCAGTTTACATTTTTGGGAGGGTACAGGTCGTGGCTACACCTTC. It translates to CASSLHFWEGTGRGYTF.

V gene TRBV27 combines with J gene TRBJ1-2, with D unresolved. This CDR3 region has 13 residues. Germline V gene lookup returns CDR1 MNHEY and CDR2 SMNVEV (reference sequence). With 3 bases removed from V and 2 bases from J, the gap between germline ends came to 7 bases. The CDR3 DNA sequence: TGTGCCAGCAGTTTCGGCAGGAACTATGGCTACACCTTC. Amino acids: CASSFGRNYGYTF.

V is TRBV28 and J is TRBJ1-2; D is perhaps TRBD1 (5 bases). The CDR3 length is 12 residues. Trimming removed 8 bases at V and 6 bases at J, with 13 bases between. In germline, CDR1 is MDHEN, CDR2 SYDVKM. The CDR3 sequence: CASWGRVDGYTF. The CDR3 region has the DNA TGTGCCAGCTGGGGCAGGGTGGATGGCTACACCTTC.

The chain employs TRBV18 and TRBJ2-5; D is possibly TRBD1 (6 bases). This CDR3 contains 13 residues. Germline values: CDR1 KGHSH, CDR2 LQKENI. V was clipped by 6 bases and J by 5 bases, with 13 bases between them. In DNA, the CDR3 is TGTGCCAGCTCCCTAGACAGGAGGGAGACCCAGTACTTC. It codes for CASSLDRRETQYF.

The CDR3: CASSVGGWPYNEQFF. CDR3 nucleotides: TGTGCCAGCAGTGTGGGGGGGTGGCCCTACAATGAGCAGTTCTTC. V gene TRBV2 combines with J gene TRBJ2-1; 7 positions agree with TRBD2. V lost 4 bases, J lost 2 bases, and 5 bases stayed unmatched. There are 15 residues in the CDR3. The V gene's germline CDR1 is SNHLY and CDR2 FYNNEI.

This sequence joins TRBV5-1 and TRBJ1-1; 7 bases are shared with TRBD1. The CDR3 runs 15 residues. From germline, CDR1 is SGHRS and CDR2 YFSETQ. V was pared by 4 bases and J by 6 bases, with 12 bases of the junction left unmatched. The CDR3 sequence is CASSQLRDSQPEAFF. The CDR3 coding sequence is TGCGCCAGCAGCCAACTCCGGGACAGTCAGCCTGAAGCTTTCTTT.

The rearrangement joins TRBV6-5 to TRBJ1-2; D not resolved. Germline V gene sequence: CDR1 MNHEY, CDR2 SVGAGI. The CDR3 contains 13 residues. Trimming stripped 6 bases from V and 4 bases from J, with 12 bases between. CDR3 residues: CASSLEESYGYTF. CDR3 DNA sequence: TGTGCCAGCAGCCTTGAGGAAAGCTATGGCTACACCTTC.

There are a few counts of this clone. V and J are TRBV11-2 and TRBJ1-2; maybe TRBD1 (5 bases). The CDR3 contains 14 residues. CDR1 and CDR2 from the germline V gene are SGHAT and FQNNGV. V lost 6 bases and J lost 8, with 19 bases in between. CDR3 DNA sequence: TGTGCCAGCAGGCAGGTGGGGCTCTCGGCGGGCTACACCTTC. This sequence encodes CASRQVGLSAGYTF.

The chain links TRBV16 to TRBJ2-4; D is possibly TRBD1 (5 bases). The V and J ends lost 2 bases and 0 bases respectively, with 14 bases between them. From germline, CDR1 is KGHSY and CDR2 FQNENV. CDR3 length: 17 residues. CDR3 DNA sequence: TGTGCCAGCAGCCAACTTAGCCGACAGCTAGCCAAAAACATTCAGTACTTC. Residues: CASSQLSRQLAKNIQYF.

The chain is built from TRBV5-1 and TRBJ1-1; 11 positions agree with TRBD1. V lost 4 bases to trimming and J lost 4 bases; unmatched junction nucleotides: 9. The CDR3 length is 16 residues. Germline CDR1 and CDR2: SGHRS and YFSETQ. In nucleotides, the CDR3 is TGCGCCAGCAGCGTTGGACAGGGGGCAGGAGGCACTGAAGCTTTCTTT. This encodes CASSVGQGAGGTEAFF.